The 14 T cell receptor beta chains presented below share a single source sample, sequenced in a study of identical twins. MiXCR, applied by TCRdb to the 5' RACE reads, yields one record per CDR3 protein. The data show approximately 210,000 distinct CDR3 sequences, over 5% seen once. The same data also contributed to another study, on T cells expressing NK-cell markers.

The sample was CD8+ T cells sorted from blood. These receptors came from a woman between 18 and 29 years old in good health.

In this sample, this clonotype turned up many times. The genes are TRBV20-1 and TRBJ2-1; 7 bases are a match to TRBD2. CDR3 length equals 17 residues. The germline gives CDR1 DFQATT, CDR2 SNEGSKA (reference sequence). The V gene end was trimmed by 1 base and the J gene end by 5 bases; junction bases not matched to a gene: 14. The CDR3 DNA is TGCAGTGCTAGAGGTCTACGCAGCGGGGAAATGAACAATGAGCAGTTCTTC. It yields the protein CSARGLRSGEMNNEQFF.

The chain links TRBV4-2 to TRBJ2-3; D gene unclear. The ends were cut back, 1 base at V and 4 bases at J, with 3 bases in the middle. The length of the CDR3 is 12 residues. Germline loops: CDR1 LGHNA, CDR2 YNFKEQ. The CDR3 is CASSQGADTQYF. Written as DNA, the CDR3 is TGTGCCAGCAGCCAAGGGGCAGATACGCAGTATTTT.

This clonotype has a handful of counts. The genes are TRBV9 and TRBJ2-2; TRBD2 matches 11 bases. The V gene end was trimmed by 3 bases and the J gene end by 2 bases; junction bases not matched to a gene: 12. Germline V gene data show CDR1 as SGDLS and CDR2 as YYNGEE. The CDR3 is made up of 19 amino acids. CDR3 sequence (DNA): TGTGCCAGCAGCGCCCCCGGGGGACTAGCGGCAGGAAACACCGGGGAGCTGTTTTTT. It is translated as CASSAPGGLAAGNTGELFF.

The J gene is TRBJ2-7, the V gene TRBV7-9; TRBD2 matches 8 bases. This CDR3 is 15 amino acids long. CDR1 and CDR2 (germline): SEHNR, FQNEAQ (reference sequence). V shed 1 base, J shed 4 bases, and the junction held 6 bases outside the gene matches. CDR3 nucleotide sequence: TGTGCCAGCAGCTTAGGGCGGGAGGTATCATACGAGCAGTACTTC. It is translated as CASSLGREVSYEQYF. Drawing the rest from reference TRBV7-9 and TRBJ2-7, the complete variable domain is DTGVSQNPRHKITKRGQNVTFRCDPISEHNRLYWYRQTLGQGPEFLTYFQNEAQLEKSRLLSDRFSAERPKGSFSTLEIQRTEQGDSAMYLCASSLGREVSYEQYFGPGTRLTVT.

The chain joins TRBV20-1 to TRBJ2-5; a possible D gene is TRBD1 (6 bases). V lost 3 bases to trimming and J lost 3 bases, with 11 bases between them. Germline CDR1 and CDR2: DFQATT and SNEGSKA (reference sequence). The CDR3 length is 13 residues. CDR3 protein: CSASQGWEETQYF. DNA for the CDR3: TGCAGTGCTAGTCAGGGGTGGGAAGAGACCCAGTACTTC.

In this sample, this clonotype turned up many times. The chain employs TRBV20-1 and TRBJ2-7, with D possibly being TRBD1 or TRBD2 (6 bases each). V was cut by 6 bases and J by 5 bases, with 17 bases left in between. CDR1 and CDR2 from the germline V gene are DFQATT and SNEGSKA (reference sequence). The CDR3 covers 13 residues. The CDR3 loop reads CSAQPRGDDEQYF. CDR3 in DNA: TGCAGTGCCCAACCGAGGGGGGACGACGAGCAGTACTTC.

This clonotype was counted between two and nine times. The V gene is TRBV20-1, the J gene TRBJ2-3; D is uncertain. The V and J ends lost 0 bases and 4 bases respectively, with 5 bases between them. CDR3 length equals 12 residues. Germline-derived CDR1 and CDR2 are DFQATT and SNEGSKA (reference sequence). CDR3 coding DNA: TGCAGTGCTAGAGATCCCCCAGATACGCAGTATTTT. Its translation: CSARDPPDTQYF.

DNA of the CDR3: TGTGCCAGCAGCCAAGCTACCCCTGGCTACACCTTC. Its protein is CASSQATPGYTF. The rearrangement links TRBV12-3 or TRBV12-4 to TRBJ1-2; no clear D. The ends were cut back, 6 bases at V and 7 bases at J, with 12 bases in the middle. CDR3 length equals 12 residues.

This clonotype has only a few counts. The chain carries TRBV10-2 and TRBJ2-1, with D uncertain. CDR3 length: 13 amino acids. Germline CDR1 WSHSY, CDR2 SAAADI. V was pared by 7 bases and J by 10 bases, with 17 bases between. CDR3 amino acids: CASNYLGHSEQFF. The CDR3 nucleotides read TGCGCCAGCAATTATCTTGGGCACTCAGAGCAGTTCTTC.

In this sample, this clonotype turned up a few times. This chain uses TRBV7-2 with TRBJ1-1; D gene ambiguous. In germline, CDR1 is SGHTA, CDR2 FQGNSA. CDR3 length equals 15 residues. Trimming cost V 0 bases and J 4 bases, with 12 bases left between them. CDR3 protein: CASSLALSRGTEAFF. In nucleotides, the CDR3 is TGTGCCAGCAGCTTAGCGCTAAGTCGGGGCACTGAAGCTTTCTTT.

The CDR3 sequence is CASSPAPQPQHF. In DNA form, the CDR3 reads TGTGCCAGCAGCCCGGCCCCACAGCCCCAGCATTTT. The genes are TRBV12-3 or TRBV12-4 and TRBJ1-5; D gene unclear. V lost 6 bases and J 7 bases, leaving 10 bases between the germline ends. CDR3 length: 12 residues.

This clonotype has a count of ten or more. This chain links TRBV19 with TRBJ2-7; 9 positions match TRBD1. V shed 4 bases and J 4 bases; nucleotides not matched to a gene: 2. Germline loops: CDR1 LNHDA, CDR2 SQIVND (reference sequence). CDR3 length: 13 residues. The CDR3 nucleotides are TGTGCCAGTAGTACGGGGACAGGGTACGAGCAGTACTTC. This gives the protein CASSTGTGYEQYF.

As regards this clonotype: One end of the junction is discordant with germline, which a read error may explain. The chain employs TRBV7-9 and TRBJ2-7; D tentatively fits TRBD1 or TRBD2 (5 bases each). Germline V lookup: CDR1 SEHNR, CDR2 FQNEAQ (reference sequence). The CDR3 spans 14 residues. The CDR3 sequence is CASSLTGTVYELYF. Written as DNA, the CDR3 is TGTGCCAGCAGCCTTACCGGGACGGTCTACGAGCTGTACTTC.

This clonotype was detected many times. V gene TRBV20-1 combines with J gene TRBJ2-1; the D gene is possibly TRBD1 (5 bases). Germline V lookup: CDR1 DFQATT, CDR2 SNEGSKA (reference sequence). The CDR3 is 11 residues long. Deletions cut 6 bases from V and 8 bases from J, with 11 bases between. DNA for the CDR3: TGCAGTGCCTTAAGGGGTCATGAGCAGTTCTTC. This encodes CSALRGHEQFF.